The source of this TCR beta chain is a study of blood T cell repertoires in COVID-19. Assignment of participants to cohorts was predicated upon participant-reported clinical history. Sequencing used immunoSEQ multiplex PCR; TCRdb keeps in-frame clones, though not all of them. The table includes under 300,000 clones, 70% to 90% detected once. The sequence came from a woman aged 35 to 49 with acute COVID-19. Input material: PBMCs or T cells enriched from blood (not recorded which).

The CDR3 reads CASSVGSPQQAKTSYEQYF. Here the CDR3 DNA reads TGTGCCAGCAGCGTAGGGTCCCCTCAACAGGCGAAAACATCCTACGAGCAGTACTTC. This chain connects TRBV9 to TRBJ2-7; perhaps TRBD1 as D (5 bases). CDR3 length: 19 amino acids. With 0 bases removed from V and 1 base from J, the gap between germline ends came to 23 bases. CDR1 is SGDLS, CDR2 YYNGEE, per germline.